The following is a TCR beta chain sequence with its context. The target antigen is unknown. These data come from a study of T-cell reconstitution after alpha-beta-depleted transplantation in children. General study points: A year post-transplant, T-cell counts and diversity derived mostly from newly produced T cells. Several hundred graft clones that had expanded were reportedly the source of alpha-beta T cells about two months after transplant.

During its preparation, the TCRbeta library received unique molecular identifiers. TCRdb independently ran MiXCR on the PCR reads; one entry per CDR3 protein. Among approximately 230,000 distinct CDR3 sequences listed, about 24% were seen once. The CDR3 extends over 14 amino acids. Unmatched junction bases numbered 4, after V lost 4 bases and J lost 5 bases. Germline V gene data show CDR1 as SGHDT and CDR2 as YYEEEE. This TCR came from a female patient between 2 and 15 years old who had a stem cell transplant for congenital amegakaryocytic thrombocytopenia, so the T cells may come from the graft donor. The genes are TRBV5-6 and TRBJ2-3, with 10 bases aligning to TRBD1. This material consisted of PBMCs, mostly from graft donor cells, taken 360 days after TCRalphabeta/CD19-depleted stem cell transplant. This chain's CDR3 is CASSETGGVDTQYF. In DNA form, the CDR3 reads TGTGCCAGCAGCGAGACAGGGGGCGTAGATACGCAGTATTTT.